The clone carrying this TCR beta chain has ten or more counts. Germline CDR1 is MNHEY and CDR2 is SVGEGT. This CDR3 has 14 amino acids. Trimming left V 6 bases short and J 3 bases short, with 15 bases between. This specimen comes from a study of T cells in Graves' hyperthyroidism and ophthalmopathy. Amplified TCR beta CDR3 regions came from RNA transcripts. The HTBI primer set served for first-round RT-PCR of the TCR CDR3. TCRdb re-analysed the multiplex PCR reads in MiXCR, keeping a single row per CDR3 protein. Of about 600,000 distinct CDR3 sequences in the sample, about 14% were seen once. This sequence joins TRBV6-2 or TRBV6-3 and TRBJ2-7, with a tentative D call TRBD1 (6 bases). The sequence derives from a woman in her forties or fifties with Graves' ophthalmopathy. Sequencing was performed on blood. Written as DNA, the CDR3 is TGTGCCAGCAGACGAACTACGGACAGCTACGAGCAGTACTTC. This gives the protein CASRRTTDSYEQYF.